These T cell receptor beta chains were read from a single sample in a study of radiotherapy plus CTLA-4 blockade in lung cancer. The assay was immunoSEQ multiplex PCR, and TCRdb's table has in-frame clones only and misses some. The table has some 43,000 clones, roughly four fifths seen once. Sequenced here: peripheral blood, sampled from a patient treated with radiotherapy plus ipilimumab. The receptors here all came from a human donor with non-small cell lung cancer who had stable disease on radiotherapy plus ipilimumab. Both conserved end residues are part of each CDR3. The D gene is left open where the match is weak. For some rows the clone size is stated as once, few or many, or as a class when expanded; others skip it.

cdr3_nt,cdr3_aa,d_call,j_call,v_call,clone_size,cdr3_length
TGTGCCAGCAGCTTAGATTATAGCCCAGAAAAAGAGACCCAGTACTTC,CASSLDYSPEKETQYF,NA,TRBJ2-5,TRBV11-3,NA,16
TGTGCCAGTAGTCCGCGACAGGGTGGGCGGGAGACCCAGTACTTC,CASSPRQGGRETQYF,TRBD1,TRBJ2-5,TRBV19,NA,15
TGTGCCAGCAGCGGGAGACTGATAAGCTCCTACAATGAGCAGTTCTTC,CASSGRLISSYNEQFF,NA,TRBJ2-1,TRBV7-8,NA,16
TGTGCCAGCAGCAATAGACAGGGGGCTAGGGAGCAGTACTTC,CASSNRQGAREQYF,TRBD1,TRBJ2-7,TRBV5-4,NA,14
TGCGCCAGCAGCTTCTCAACCCTACAGTCCTACGAGCAGTACTTC,CASSFSTLQSYEQYF,NA,TRBJ2-7,TRBV5-1,NA,15
TGTGCCATCAGGGAAGACAGGGGGCAGATAAGAACTGAAGCTTTCTTT,CAIREDRGQIRTEAFF,TRBD1,TRBJ1-1,TRBV10-3,NA,16
TGTGCCAGTAGTAGTATGGGACACCCTCGGGAGACCCAGTACTTC,CASSSMGHPRETQYF,NA,TRBJ2-5,TRBV19,NA,15
TGTGCCATCAGTGTTCTCCCCAACAGGGGCGGCACAGATACGCAGTATTTT,CAISVLPNRGGTDTQYF,TRBD1,TRBJ2-3,TRBV10-3,NA,17
TGTGCCAGCAGCGGGGACTACTCCTACGAGCAGTACTTC,CASSGDYSYEQYF,TRBD2,TRBJ2-7,TRBV5-6,NA,13
TGTGCCAGCAGTCGGACAGGACTCTATGGCTACACCTTC,CASSRTGLYGYTF,TRBD1,TRBJ1-2,TRBV6-5,NA,13
TGTGCCAGCAGCCCGAGACAGTCCGGGGAGACCCAGTACTTC,CASSPRQSGETQYF,NA,TRBJ2-5,TRBV9,NA,14
TGTGCCAGCAGCACTATAAGACCGGGACAGGGAACTTCTGGCTACACCTTC,CASSTIRPGQGTSGYTF,TRBD1,TRBJ1-2,TRBV27,NA,17
TGTGCCAGCAGTGAAGGCAGGGCGTCTTTCTTT,CASSEGRASFF,NA,TRBJ1-1,TRBV2,NA,11
TGCAGTGCCCAGACAGTTCTTGGCTACACCTTC,CSAQTVLGYTF,NA,TRBJ1-2,TRBV20-1,NA,11
TGTGCCTGGAGCATTAGGACAGCTTACTCTGGAAACACCATATATTTT,CAWSIRTAYSGNTIYF,NA,TRBJ1-3,TRBV30,NA,16
TGCGCCAGCAGCCAAGTGGCGGGGCGCTCCTACGAGCAGTACTTC,CASSQVAGRSYEQYF,NA,TRBJ2-7,TRBV4-1,NA,15
TGTGCCAGCAGCTACACCACAGGGGGCGTGAAGACCCAGCATTTT,CASSYTTGGVKTQHF,TRBD1,TRBJ1-5,TRBV28,NA,15
TGTGCCATCAGTGAGGGTCGACAGCCGGAACACGAGCAGTACTTC,CAISEGRQPEHEQYF,NA,TRBJ2-7,TRBV10-3,NA,15
TGCGCCAGCAGCGTAACTAGCGGAAGCACAGATACGCAGTATTTT,CASSVTSGSTDTQYF,TRBD2,TRBJ2-3,TRBV5-1,NA,15
TGCGCCAGCAGCCCACCCGGGACAGGTCTCACCGGGGAGCTGTTTTTT,CASSPPGTGLTGELFF,TRBD1,TRBJ2-2,TRBV4-3,NA,16
TGCGCCAGCAGCTCACTCCGGGACTTGCACAATGAGCAGTTCTTC,CASSSLRDLHNEQFF,NA,TRBJ2-1,TRBV5-1,NA,15
TGTGCCAGTAGTACATATAGCGGGAGAGGTACCGGGGAGCTGTTTTTT,CASSTYSGRGTGELFF,TRBD2,TRBJ2-2,TRBV19,NA,16
TGTGCCAGCAGTTTATCGGGAGGTAGCTCCGGGGAGCTGTTTTTT,CASSLSGGSSGELFF,TRBD2,TRBJ2-2,TRBV28,NA,15
TGTGCCAGCAGTGTGGGGACAGGGCGATCGGATGAGCAGTTCTTC,CASSVGTGRSDEQFF,TRBD1,TRBJ2-1,TRBV25-1,NA,15
TGTGCCAGCAGCCTTACTAGCGGGAGGGCCTGTGGGGCCAACGTCCTGACTTTC,CASSLTSGRACGANVLTF,NA,TRBJ2-6,TRBV21-1,few,18
TGTGCCAGCAGGGCGGGACGGAACAGGGGAGATACGCAGTATTTT,CASRAGRNRGDTQYF,NA,TRBJ2-3,TRBV2,NA,15
TGCGCCAGCAGCTACTATGAAAAACTGTTTTTT,CASSYYEKLFF,NA,TRBJ1-4,TRBV4-3,NA,11
TGTGCCAGCAGTGAACCGGGACTAGCGGGAGATACGCAGTATTTT,CASSEPGLAGDTQYF,TRBD2,TRBJ2-3,TRBV9,NA,15
TGTGCCATCAGCGCTGAACAGGGGAGAGCGGAAAAACTGTTTTTT,CAISAEQGRAEKLFF,TRBD1,TRBJ1-4,TRBV10-3,NA,15
TGTGCCAGCAGTTTGTCGGGGCTAGCGGGCTCTGGGGAGCTGTTTTTT,CASSLSGLAGSGELFF,TRBD2,TRBJ2-2,TRBV27,NA,16
TGCGCCAGCAGCGAGGGAAATAATTCACCCCTCCACTTT,CASSEGNNSPLHF,NA,TRBJ1-6,TRBV4-3,NA,13
TGTGCCAGCAGTAAAGCGGGTGGAAGGAATGAGCAGTTCTTC,CASSKAGGRNEQFF,NA,TRBJ2-1,TRBV28,once,14
TGTGCCAGCAGTTTGCGGGGTTTTACTGAAGCTTTCTTT,CASSLRGFTEAFF,NA,TRBJ1-1,TRBV28,NA,13
TGTGCCAGTAGTATAGGGGAGCGGTGGGAGACCCAGTACTTC,CASSIGERWETQYF,NA,TRBJ2-5,TRBV19,NA,14
TGTGCCAGTATTCAATCCGGGACAGCATACGATGGCTACACCTTC,CASIQSGTAYDGYTF,TRBD1,TRBJ1-2,TRBV19,NA,15
TGTGCCAGCAGTCCTAGCGGTCCAGCCCACGAGCAGTACTTC,CASSPSGPAHEQYF,TRBD2,TRBJ2-7,TRBV27,NA,14
TGTGCCAGCATAGCATCAGATAGTCATAGCAATCAGCCCCAGCATTTT,CASIASDSHSNQPQHF,NA,TRBJ1-5,TRBV28,NA,16
TGTGCCAGCAGCCAAGATCGCGGTTATGACACAGATACGCAGTATTTT,CASSQDRGYDTDTQYF,NA,TRBJ2-3,TRBV14,NA,16
TGTGCCAGCAGCTTACGCCTAGCGGGACCCTACACCGGGGAGCTGTTTTTT,CASSLRLAGPYTGELFF,TRBD2,TRBJ2-2,TRBV7-2,NA,17
TGTGCCAGCAGCACACCCGGTTCGTCGGGGTTGGGTGAAGCTTTCTTT,CASSTPGSSGLGEAFF,NA,TRBJ1-1,TRBV11-1,NA,16
TGTGCCAGTAGTATACGGCTGGGAGGGGGGATGGAGCTCTACGAGCAGTACTTC,CASSIRLGGGMELYEQYF,NA,TRBJ2-7,TRBV19,NA,18
TGTGCCAGCAGCTCGGGACAGGGTGGGGGTGAGGAGACCCAGTACTTC,CASSSGQGGGEETQYF,TRBD1,TRBJ2-5,TRBV5-4,NA,16
TGTGCCAGCAGCCGGGGACAGGGTCTTAATGAAAAACTGTTTTTT,CASSRGQGLNEKLFF,TRBD1,TRBJ1-4,TRBV5-8,NA,15
TGTGCCAGCAGCCCCGGGATTTCTGGAAACACCATATATTTT,CASSPGISGNTIYF,NA,TRBJ1-3,TRBV11-2,NA,14
TGCGCCAGCAGCGGGACAGGGCTTGAAAAACTGTTTTTT,CASSGTGLEKLFF,TRBD1,TRBJ1-4,TRBV5-1,few,13
TGTGCCAGTAGTAGAGCCAGGGTGGAGAACACTGAAGCTTTCTTT,CASSRARVENTEAFF,NA,TRBJ1-1,TRBV19,NA,15
TGTGCCAGCACCTTAGCGGGAGGCCCCCAAGAGACCCAGTACTTC,CASTLAGGPQETQYF,TRBD2,TRBJ2-5,TRBV6-5,NA,15
TGTGCCAGCACCTCGGGGACCAGCGGGAGGTTTGCAGATACGCAGTATTTT,CASTSGTSGRFADTQYF,TRBD2,TRBJ2-3,TRBV28,once,17
TGTGCCATCAGTGAAGGAGGGGACGGGGGCTACACCTTC,CAISEGGDGGYTF,NA,TRBJ1-2,TRBV10-3,NA,13
TGTGCCAGCAGTGAAGCGCTCCAGGGCTACAATGAGCAGTTCTTC,CASSEALQGYNEQFF,NA,TRBJ2-1,TRBV2,NA,15
TGTGCCAGCAGTTACTCGAACGGAGGAGATACGCAGTATTTT,CASSYSNGGDTQYF,NA,TRBJ2-3,TRBV6-6,NA,14
TGCAGCGTTGAGGGCGGGACTAGCGGGAGGAATGAGCAGTTCTTC,CSVEGGTSGRNEQFF,TRBD2,TRBJ2-1,TRBV29-1,NA,15